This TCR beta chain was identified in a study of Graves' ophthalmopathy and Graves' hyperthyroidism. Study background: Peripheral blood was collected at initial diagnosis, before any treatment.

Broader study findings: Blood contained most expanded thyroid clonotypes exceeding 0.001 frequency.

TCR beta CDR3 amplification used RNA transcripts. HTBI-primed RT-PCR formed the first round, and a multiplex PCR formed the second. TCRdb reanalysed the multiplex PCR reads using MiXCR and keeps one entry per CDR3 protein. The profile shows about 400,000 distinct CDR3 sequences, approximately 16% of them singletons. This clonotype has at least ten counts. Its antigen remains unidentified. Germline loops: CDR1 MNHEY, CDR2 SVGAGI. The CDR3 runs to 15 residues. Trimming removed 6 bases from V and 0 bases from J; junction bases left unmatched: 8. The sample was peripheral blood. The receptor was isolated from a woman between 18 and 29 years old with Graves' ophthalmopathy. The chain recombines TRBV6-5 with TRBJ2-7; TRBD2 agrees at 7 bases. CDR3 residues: CASSSPGLPSYEQYF. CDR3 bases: TGTGCCAGCAGCTCACCGGGACTACCCTCCTACGAGCAGTACTTC.